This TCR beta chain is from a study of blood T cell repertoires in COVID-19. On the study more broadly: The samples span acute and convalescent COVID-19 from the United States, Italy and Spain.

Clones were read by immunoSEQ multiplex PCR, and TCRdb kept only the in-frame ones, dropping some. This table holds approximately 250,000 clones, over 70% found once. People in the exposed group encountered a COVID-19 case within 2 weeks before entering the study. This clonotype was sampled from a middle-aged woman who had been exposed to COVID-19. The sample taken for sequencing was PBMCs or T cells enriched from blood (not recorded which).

This chain's CDR3 is CASASGEGNEQFF. CDR3 coding DNA: TGTGCCAGCGCCTCCGGAGAAGGCAATGAGCAGTTCTTC. The J gene is TRBJ2-1, the V gene TRBV7-3; D is unclear. With 8 bases removed from V and 6 bases from J, the gap between germline ends came to 14 bases. Germline loops: CDR1 SGHTA, CDR2 FQGTGA. The CDR3 has 13 amino acids.